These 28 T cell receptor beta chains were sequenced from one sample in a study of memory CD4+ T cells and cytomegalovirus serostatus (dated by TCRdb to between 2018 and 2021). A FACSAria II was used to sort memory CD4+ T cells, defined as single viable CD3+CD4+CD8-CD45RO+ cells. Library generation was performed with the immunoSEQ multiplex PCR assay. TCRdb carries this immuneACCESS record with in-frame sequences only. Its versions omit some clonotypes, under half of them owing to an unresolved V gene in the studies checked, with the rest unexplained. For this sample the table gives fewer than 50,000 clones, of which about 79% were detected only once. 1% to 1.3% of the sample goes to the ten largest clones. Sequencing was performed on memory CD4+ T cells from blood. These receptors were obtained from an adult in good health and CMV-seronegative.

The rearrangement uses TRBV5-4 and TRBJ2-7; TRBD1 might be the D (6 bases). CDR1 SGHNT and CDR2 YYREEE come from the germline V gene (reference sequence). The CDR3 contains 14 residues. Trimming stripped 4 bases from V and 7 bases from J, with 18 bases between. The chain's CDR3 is CASSRNLGGQEQYF. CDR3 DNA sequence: TGTGCCAGCAGCAGGAACCTAGGGGGTCAAGAGCAGTACTTC.

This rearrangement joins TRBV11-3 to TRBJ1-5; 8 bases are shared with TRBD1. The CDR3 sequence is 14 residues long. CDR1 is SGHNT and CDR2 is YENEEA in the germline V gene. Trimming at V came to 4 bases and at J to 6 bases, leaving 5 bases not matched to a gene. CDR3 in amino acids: CASSWGQEPQPQHF. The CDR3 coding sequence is TGTGCCAGCAGCTGGGGACAGGAACCTCAGCCCCAGCATTTT. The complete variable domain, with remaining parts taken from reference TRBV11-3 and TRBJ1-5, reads EAGVVQSPRYKIIEKKQPVAFWCNPISGHNTLYWYLQNLGQGPELLIRYENEEAVDDSQLPKDRFSAERLKGVDSTLKIQPAELGDSAVYLCASSWGQEPQPQHFGDGTRLSIL.

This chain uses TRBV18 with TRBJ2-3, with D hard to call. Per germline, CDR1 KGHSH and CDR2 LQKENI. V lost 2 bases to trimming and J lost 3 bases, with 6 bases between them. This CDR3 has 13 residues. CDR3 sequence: CASSPIGTDTQYF. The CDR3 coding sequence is TGTGCCAGCTCACCAATAGGAACAGATACGCAGTATTTT.

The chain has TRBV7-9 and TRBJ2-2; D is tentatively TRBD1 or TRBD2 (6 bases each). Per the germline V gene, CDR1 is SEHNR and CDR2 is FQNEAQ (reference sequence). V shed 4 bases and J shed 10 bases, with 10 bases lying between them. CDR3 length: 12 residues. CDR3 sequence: CASSWGAAELFF. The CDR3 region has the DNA TGTGCCAGCAGCTGGGGGGCGGCGGAGCTGTTTTTT.

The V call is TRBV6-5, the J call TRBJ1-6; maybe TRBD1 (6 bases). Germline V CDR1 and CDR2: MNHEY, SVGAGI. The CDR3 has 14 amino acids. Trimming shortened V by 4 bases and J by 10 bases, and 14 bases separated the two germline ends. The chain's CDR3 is CASSFLGAMSPLHF. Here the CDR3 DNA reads TGTGCCAGCAGTTTTCTGGGGGCGATGTCACCCCTCCACTTT.

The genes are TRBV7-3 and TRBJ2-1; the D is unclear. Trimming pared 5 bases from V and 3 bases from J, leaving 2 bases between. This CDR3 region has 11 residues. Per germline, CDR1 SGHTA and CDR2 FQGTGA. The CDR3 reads CASSDYNEQFF. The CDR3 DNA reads TGTGCCAGCAGCGACTACAATGAGCAGTTCTTC.

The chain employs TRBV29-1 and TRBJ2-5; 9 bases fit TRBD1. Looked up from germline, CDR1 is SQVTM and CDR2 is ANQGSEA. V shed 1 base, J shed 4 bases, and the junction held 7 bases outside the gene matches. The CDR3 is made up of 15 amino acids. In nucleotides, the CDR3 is TGCAGCGTTGAAGTGGCACAGGGGGCGCGAGAGACCCAGTACTTC. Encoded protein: CSVEVAQGARETQYF.

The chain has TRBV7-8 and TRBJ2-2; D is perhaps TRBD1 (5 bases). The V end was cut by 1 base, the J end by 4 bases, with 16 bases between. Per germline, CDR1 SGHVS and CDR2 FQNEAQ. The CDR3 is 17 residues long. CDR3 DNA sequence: TGTGCCAGCAGCTTAGTGATAGGGGTCGGTAGCACCGGGGAGCTGTTTTTT. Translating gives CASSLVIGVGSTGELFF.

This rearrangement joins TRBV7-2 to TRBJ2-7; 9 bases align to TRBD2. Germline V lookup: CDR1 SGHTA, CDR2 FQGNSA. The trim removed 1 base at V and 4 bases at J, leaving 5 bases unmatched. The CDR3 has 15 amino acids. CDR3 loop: CASSLGSSGSYEQYF. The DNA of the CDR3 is TGTGCCAGCAGCTTAGGGAGTAGCGGGAGTTACGAGCAGTACTTC. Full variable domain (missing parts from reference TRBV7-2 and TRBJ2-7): GAGVSQSPSNKVTEKGKDVELRCDPISGHTALYWYRQSLGQGLEFLIYFQGNSAPDKSGLPSDRFSAERTGGSVSTLTIQRTQQEDSAVYLCASSLGSSGSYEQYFGPGTRLTVT.

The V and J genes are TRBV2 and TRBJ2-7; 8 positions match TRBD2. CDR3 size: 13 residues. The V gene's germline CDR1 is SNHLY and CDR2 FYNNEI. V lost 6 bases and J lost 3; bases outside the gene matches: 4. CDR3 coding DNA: TGTGCCAGCAGCCGAGGGACTAGCTACGAGCAGTACTTC. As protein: CASSRGTSYEQYF.

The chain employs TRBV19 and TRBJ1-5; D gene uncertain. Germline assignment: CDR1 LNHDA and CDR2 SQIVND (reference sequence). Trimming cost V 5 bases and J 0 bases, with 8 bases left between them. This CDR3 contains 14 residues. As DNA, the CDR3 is TGTGCCAGTAGTTCGTGGGATAGCAATCAGCCCCAGCATTTT. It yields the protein CASSSWDSNQPQHF.

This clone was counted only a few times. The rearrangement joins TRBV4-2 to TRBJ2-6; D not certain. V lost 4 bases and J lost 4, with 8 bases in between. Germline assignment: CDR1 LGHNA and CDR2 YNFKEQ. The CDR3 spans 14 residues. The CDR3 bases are TGTGCCAGCAGCCCCATCAAGGGGGCCAACGTCCTGACTTTC. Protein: CASSPIKGANVLTF.

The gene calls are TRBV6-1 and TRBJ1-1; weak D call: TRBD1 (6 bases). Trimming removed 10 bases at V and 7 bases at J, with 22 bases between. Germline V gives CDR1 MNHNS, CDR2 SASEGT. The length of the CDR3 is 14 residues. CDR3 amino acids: CATHQPGGIGEAFF. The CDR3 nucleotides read TGTGCCACCCATCAACCCGGGGGCATCGGTGAAGCTTTCTTT.

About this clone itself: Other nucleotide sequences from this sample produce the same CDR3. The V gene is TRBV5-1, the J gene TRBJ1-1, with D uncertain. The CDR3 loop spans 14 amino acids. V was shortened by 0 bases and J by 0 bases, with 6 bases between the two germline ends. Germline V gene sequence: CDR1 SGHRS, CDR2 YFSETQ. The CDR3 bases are TGCGCCAGCAGCTTGGACGGAATGAACACTGAAGCTTTCTTT. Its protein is CASSLDGMNTEAFF.

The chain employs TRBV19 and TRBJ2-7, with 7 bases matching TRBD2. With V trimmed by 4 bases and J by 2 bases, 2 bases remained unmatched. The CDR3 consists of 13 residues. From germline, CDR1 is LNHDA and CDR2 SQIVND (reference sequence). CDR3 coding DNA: TGTGCCAGTAGTACCAGCGGGGCCTACGAGCAGTACTTC. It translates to CASSTSGAYEQYF.

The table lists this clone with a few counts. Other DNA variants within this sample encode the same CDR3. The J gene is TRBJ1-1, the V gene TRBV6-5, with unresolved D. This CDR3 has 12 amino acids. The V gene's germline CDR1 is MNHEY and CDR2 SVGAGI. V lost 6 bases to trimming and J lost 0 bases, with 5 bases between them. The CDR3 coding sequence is TGTGCCAGCAGAAAGTTGAACACTGAAGCTTTCTTT. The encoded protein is CASRKLNTEAFF.

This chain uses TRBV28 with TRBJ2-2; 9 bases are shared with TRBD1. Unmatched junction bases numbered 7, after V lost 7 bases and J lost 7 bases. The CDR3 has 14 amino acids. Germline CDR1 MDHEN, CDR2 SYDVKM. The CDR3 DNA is TGTGCCAGCACCAACACAGGGGGCAACGGGGAGCTGTTTTTT. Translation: CASTNTGGNGELFF.

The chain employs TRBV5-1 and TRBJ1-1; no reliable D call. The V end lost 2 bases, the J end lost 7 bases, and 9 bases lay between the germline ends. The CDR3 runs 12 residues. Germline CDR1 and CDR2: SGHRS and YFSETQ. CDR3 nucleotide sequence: TGCGCCAGCAGCTTTGGTGGGGATGAAGCTTTCTTT. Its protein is CASSFGGDEAFF.

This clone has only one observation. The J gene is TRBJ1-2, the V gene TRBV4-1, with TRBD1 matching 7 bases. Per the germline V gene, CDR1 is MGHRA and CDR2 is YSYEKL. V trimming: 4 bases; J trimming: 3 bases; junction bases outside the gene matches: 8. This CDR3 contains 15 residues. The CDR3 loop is CASSLLPTGDYGYTF. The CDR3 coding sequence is TGCGCCAGCAGCCTCCTACCTACAGGGGACTATGGCTACACCTTC.

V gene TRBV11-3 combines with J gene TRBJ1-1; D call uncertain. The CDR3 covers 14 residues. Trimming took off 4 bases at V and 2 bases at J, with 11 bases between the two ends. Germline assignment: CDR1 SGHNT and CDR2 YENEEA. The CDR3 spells CASSSITANTEAFF. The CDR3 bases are TGTGCCAGCAGCTCGATAACAGCAAACACTGAAGCTTTCTTT.

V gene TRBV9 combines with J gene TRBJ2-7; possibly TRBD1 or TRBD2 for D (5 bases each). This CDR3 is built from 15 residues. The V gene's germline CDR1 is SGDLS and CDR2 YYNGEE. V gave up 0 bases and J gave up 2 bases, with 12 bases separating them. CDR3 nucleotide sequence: TGTGCCAGCAGCGTAGGGGGGAGCGGCCCCTACGAGCAGTACTTC. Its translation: CASSVGGSGPYEQYF.

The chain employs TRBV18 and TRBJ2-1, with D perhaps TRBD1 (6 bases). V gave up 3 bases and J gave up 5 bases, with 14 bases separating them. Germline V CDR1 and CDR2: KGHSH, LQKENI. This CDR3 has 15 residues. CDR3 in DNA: TGTGCCAGCTCACCGCCCCTCGGGACAAACAATGAGCAGTTCTTC. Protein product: CASSPPLGTNNEQFF. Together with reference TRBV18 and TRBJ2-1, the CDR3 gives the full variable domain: NAGVMQNPRHLVRRRGQEARLRCSPMKGHSHVYWYRQLPEEGLKFMVYLQKENIIDESGMPKERFSAEFPKEGPSILRIQQVVRGDSAAYFCASSPPLGTNNEQFFGPGTRLTVL.

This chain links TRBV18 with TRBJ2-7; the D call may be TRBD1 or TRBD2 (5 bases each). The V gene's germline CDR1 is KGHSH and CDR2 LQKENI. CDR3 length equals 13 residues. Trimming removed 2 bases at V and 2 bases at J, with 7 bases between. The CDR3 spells CASSPVGPYEQYF. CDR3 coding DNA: TGTGCCAGCTCACCAGTGGGACCCTACGAGCAGTACTTC.

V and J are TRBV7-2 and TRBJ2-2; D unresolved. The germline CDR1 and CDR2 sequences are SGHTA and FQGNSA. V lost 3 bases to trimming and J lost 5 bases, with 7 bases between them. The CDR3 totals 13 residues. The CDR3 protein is CASSFTWTGELFF. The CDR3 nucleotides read TGTGCCAGCAGCTTCACATGGACCGGGGAGCTGTTTTTT.

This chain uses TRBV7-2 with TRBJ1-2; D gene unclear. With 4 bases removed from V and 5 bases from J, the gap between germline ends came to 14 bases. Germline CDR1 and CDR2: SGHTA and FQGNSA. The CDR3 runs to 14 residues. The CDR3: CASSSSVVSYGYTF. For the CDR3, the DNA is TGTGCCAGCAGCTCCTCGGTAGTCTCTTATGGCTACACCTTC.

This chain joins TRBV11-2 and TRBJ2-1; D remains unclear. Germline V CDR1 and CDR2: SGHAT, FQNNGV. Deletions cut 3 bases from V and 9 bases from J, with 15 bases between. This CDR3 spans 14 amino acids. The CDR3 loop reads CASSLPRSPGEQFF. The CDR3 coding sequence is TGTGCCAGCAGCTTGCCCCGATCACCGGGTGAGCAGTTCTTC. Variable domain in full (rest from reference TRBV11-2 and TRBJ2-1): EAGVAQSPRYKIIEKRQSVAFWCNPISGHATLYWYQQILGQGPKLLIQFQNNGVVDDSQLPKDRFSAERLKGVDSTLKIQPAKLEDSAVYLCASSLPRSPGEQFFGPGTRLTVL.

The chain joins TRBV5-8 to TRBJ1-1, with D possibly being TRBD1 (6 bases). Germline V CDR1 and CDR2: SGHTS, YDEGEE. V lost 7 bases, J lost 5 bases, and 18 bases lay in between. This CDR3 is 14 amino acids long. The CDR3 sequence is CASLFGGYWTEAFF. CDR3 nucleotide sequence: TGTGCCAGCCTCTTCGGGGGCTACTGGACTGAAGCTTTCTTT.

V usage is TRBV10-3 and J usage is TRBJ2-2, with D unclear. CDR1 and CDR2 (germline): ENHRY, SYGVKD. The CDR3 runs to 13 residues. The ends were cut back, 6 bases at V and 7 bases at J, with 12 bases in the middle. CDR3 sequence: CAIRDRSSGELFF. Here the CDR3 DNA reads TGTGCCATCAGGGACCGAAGTAGCGGGGAGCTGTTTTTT.